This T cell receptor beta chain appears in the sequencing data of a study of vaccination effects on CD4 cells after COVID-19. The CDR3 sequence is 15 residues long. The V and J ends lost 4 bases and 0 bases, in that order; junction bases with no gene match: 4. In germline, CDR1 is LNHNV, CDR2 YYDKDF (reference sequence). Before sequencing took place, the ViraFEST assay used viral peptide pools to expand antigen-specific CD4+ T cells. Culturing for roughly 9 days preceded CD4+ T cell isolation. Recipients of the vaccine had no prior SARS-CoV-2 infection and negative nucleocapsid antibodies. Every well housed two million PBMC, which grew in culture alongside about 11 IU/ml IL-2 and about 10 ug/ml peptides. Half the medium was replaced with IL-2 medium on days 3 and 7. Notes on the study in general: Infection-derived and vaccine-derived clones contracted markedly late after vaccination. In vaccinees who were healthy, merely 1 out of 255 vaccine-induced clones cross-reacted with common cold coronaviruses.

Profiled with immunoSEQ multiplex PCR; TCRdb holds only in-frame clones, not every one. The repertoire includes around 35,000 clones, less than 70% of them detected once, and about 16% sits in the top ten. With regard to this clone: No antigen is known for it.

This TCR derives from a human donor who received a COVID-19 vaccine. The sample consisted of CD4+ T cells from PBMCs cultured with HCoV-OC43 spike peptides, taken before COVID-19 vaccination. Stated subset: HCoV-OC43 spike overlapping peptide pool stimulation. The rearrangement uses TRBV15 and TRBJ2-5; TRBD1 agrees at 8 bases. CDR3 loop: CATSTPDRDQETQYF. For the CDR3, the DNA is TGTGCCACCAGCACCCCGGACAGGGACCAAGAGACCCAGTACTTC.